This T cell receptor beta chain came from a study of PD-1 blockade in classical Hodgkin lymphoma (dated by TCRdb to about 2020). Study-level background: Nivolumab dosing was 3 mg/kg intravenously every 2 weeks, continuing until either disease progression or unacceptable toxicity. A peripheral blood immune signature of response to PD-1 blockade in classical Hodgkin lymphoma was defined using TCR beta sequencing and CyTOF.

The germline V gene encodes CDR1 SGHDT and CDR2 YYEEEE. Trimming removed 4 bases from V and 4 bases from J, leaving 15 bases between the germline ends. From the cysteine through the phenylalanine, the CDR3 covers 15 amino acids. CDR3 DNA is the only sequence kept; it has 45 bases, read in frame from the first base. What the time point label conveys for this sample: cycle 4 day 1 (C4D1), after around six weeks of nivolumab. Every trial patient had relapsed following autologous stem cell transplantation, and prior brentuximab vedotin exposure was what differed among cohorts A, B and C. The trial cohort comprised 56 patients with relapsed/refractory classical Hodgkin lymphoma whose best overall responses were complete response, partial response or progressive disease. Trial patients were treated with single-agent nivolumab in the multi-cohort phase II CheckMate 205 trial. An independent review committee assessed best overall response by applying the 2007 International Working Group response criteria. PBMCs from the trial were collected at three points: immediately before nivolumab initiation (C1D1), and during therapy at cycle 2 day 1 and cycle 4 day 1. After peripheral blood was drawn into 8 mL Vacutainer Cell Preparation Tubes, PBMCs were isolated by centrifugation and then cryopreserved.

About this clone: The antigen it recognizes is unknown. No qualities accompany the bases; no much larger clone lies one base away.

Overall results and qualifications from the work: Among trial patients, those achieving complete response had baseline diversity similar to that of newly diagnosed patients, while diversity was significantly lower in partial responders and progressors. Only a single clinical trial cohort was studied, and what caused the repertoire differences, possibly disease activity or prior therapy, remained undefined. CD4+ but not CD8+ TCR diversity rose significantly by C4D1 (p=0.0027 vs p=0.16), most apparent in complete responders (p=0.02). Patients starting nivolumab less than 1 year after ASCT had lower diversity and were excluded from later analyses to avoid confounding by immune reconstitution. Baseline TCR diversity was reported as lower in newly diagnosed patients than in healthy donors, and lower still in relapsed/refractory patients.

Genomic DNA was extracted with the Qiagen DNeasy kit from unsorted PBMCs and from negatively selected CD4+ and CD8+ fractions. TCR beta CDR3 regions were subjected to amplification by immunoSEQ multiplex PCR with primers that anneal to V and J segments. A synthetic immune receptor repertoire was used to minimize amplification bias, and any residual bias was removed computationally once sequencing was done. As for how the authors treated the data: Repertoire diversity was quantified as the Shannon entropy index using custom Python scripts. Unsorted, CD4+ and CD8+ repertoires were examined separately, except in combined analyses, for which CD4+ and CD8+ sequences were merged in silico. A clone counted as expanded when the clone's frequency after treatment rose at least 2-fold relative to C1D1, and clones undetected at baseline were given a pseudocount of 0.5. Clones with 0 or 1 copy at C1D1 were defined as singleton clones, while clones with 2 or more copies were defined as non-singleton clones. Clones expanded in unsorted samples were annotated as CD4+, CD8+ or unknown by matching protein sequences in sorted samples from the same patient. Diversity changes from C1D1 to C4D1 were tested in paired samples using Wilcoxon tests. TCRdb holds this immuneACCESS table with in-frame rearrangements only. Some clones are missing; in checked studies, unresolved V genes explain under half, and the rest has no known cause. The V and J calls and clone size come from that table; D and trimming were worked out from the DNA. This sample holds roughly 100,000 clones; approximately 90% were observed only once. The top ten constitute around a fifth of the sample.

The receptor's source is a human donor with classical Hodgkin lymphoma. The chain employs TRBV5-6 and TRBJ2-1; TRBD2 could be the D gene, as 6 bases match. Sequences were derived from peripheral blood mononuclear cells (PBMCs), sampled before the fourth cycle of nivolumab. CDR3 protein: CASSGRPSIYNEQFF. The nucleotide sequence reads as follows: TGTGCCAGCAGCGGGAGGCCCTCGATTTACAATGAGCAGTTCTTC.